This is a list of T cell receptor beta chains from one sample in a study of cytomegalovirus exposure and HLA in healthy donors. Produced via immunoSEQ multiplex PCR; TCRdb's table is partial and in-frame only. The sample records approximately 110,000 clones, approximately 70% being singletons. The sequenced material came from PBMCs. The receptor set was obtained from a woman aged 70-85 years in good health and CMV-seropositive. Both conserved end residues are part of each CDR3. D genes are given only for firm matches. Size tells how often a clone was seen (once, few, many) or the class of an expanded clone, and some rows leave it out.

clone_size j_call d_call v_call cdr3_nt cdr3_aa
once TRBJ2-7 TRBD2 TRBV4-1 TGCGCCAGCAGCCAAGTAGCGGGGGGCGTCTACGAGCAGTACTTC CASSQVAGGVYEQYF
- TRBJ2-7 - TRBV30 TGTGCCTGGAGAGCCGGGATCGGGTCCTACGAGCAGTACTTC CAWRAGIGSYEQYF
- TRBJ1-1 - TRBV2 TGTGCCAGCAGTGAATCCGGGTTTGAAGCTTTCTTT CASSESGFEAFF
- TRBJ2-2 - TRBV6-5 TGTGCCAGCAGTTACCGTGCGGGGGCCATCACCGGGGAGCTGTTTTTT CASSYRAGAITGELFF
once TRBJ2-5 TRBD1 TRBV4-1 TGCGCCAGCAGTCGGACAGGTTCTTGGGAGACCCAGTACTTC CASSRTGSWETQYF
- TRBJ2-4 TRBD1 TRBV10-3 TGTGCCATCAGTGAAGTAGAGGGGGCTAGCACTCAGTACTTC CAISEVEGASTQYF
- TRBJ2-1 TRBD2 TRBV9 TGTGCCAGCAGGGGCGGGGGGTCCTTCAATGAGCAGTTCTTC CASRGGGSFNEQFF
once TRBJ1-1 TRBD1 TRBV5-1 TGCGCCAGCAGCTTGATGGGGGCAGGGACAGGGCCGAACACTGAAGCTTTCTTT CASSLMGAGTGPNTEAFF
few TRBJ2-3 - TRBV7-2 TGTGCCAGCAGCTTAACTTCTGCGAATACGCAGTATTTT CASSLTSANTQYF
- TRBJ1-1 TRBD1 TRBV5-6 TGTGCCAGCAGCTTGGCCCCAGGGGGGAACACTGAAGCTTTCTTT CASSLAPGGNTEAFF
- TRBJ2-7 TRBD2 TRBV4-1 TGCGCCAGCAGCTCAGCGGGGGGGGCGCAGTACTTC CASSSAGGAQYF
- TRBJ2-5 - TRBV5-6 TGTGCCAGCAGCTTGGGGGCCCAAGAGACCCAGTACTTC CASSLGAQETQYF
- TRBJ2-7 - TRBV5-5 TGTGCCAGCAGCTTGGATGGGGCGAGTTCATACGAGCAGTACTTC CASSLDGASSYEQYF
- TRBJ2-5 TRBD1 TRBV15 TGTGCCACCAGCGACGTACAGGGGGCGCAAGAGACCCAGTACTTC CATSDVQGAQETQYF
once TRBJ2-1 TRBD2 TRBV19 TGTGCCAGTAGTGTACGATGGGCGGGGGGCCAGGCCTACAATGAGCAGTTCTTC CASSVRWAGGQAYNEQFF
- TRBJ1-4 TRBD1 TRBV23-1 TGCGCCAGCAGGCCCACAGGGGGCTTCACTAATGAAAAACTGTTTTTT CASRPTGGFTNEKLFF
- TRBJ2-4 TRBD2 TRBV29-1 TGCAGCGTTGGGGAACCTAGCGGGGGACGAAACATTCAGTACTTC CSVGEPSGGRNIQYF
- TRBJ1-5 - TRBV6-5 TGTGCCAGCAGTAGGGGTCATAGCAATCAGCCCCAGCATTTT CASSRGHSNQPQHF
- TRBJ1-2 - TRBV30 TGTGCCTGGAATCGACAGGAGAACTATGGCTACACCTTC CAWNRQENYGYTF
few TRBJ1-5 - TRBV5-5 TGTGCCAGCAGTCCGGGAGGTGCTCAGCCCCAGCATTTT CASSPGGAQPQHF
- TRBJ2-3 TRBD2 TRBV4-2 TGTGCCAGCAGCCAAGCGGGACTAGCGGGCCCCCATGGGACGCAGTATTTT CASSQAGLAGPHGTQYF
few TRBJ2-2 TRBD1 TRBV27 TGTGCCAGCAGCCAGCTACAGGGGGCGTCTGGCACCGGGGAGCTGTTTTTT CASSQLQGASGTGELFF
- TRBJ2-2 - TRBV6-5 TGTGCCAGCAGAAGAGACAGCGCGAACACCGGGGAGCTGTTTTTT CASRRDSANTGELFF
- TRBJ2-1 TRBD2 TRBV5-1 TGCGCCAGCAGCGATAGCGGGGGCAACTACAATGAGCAGTTCTTC CASSDSGGNYNEQFF
once TRBJ1-6 - TRBV6-5 TGTGCCAGCAGTTACGCGGGACTTCTGAATTCACCCCTCCACTTT CASSYAGLLNSPLHF
- TRBJ1-2 - TRBV2 TGTGCCAGCCGTGAGTCAACCGTAGCTAACTATGGCTACACCTTC CASRESTVANYGYTF
- TRBJ1-4 - TRBV30 TGTGCCTGGTCGAAGCCTCGGGGGTCTAATGAAAAACTGTTTTTT CAWSKPRGSNEKLFF
- TRBJ2-7 - TRBV30 TGTGCCTGGAGTGTACAGTCTACGGAGCAGTACTTC CAWSVQSTEQYF
- TRBJ2-1 - TRBV12-5 TGTGCTAGTGTCGCCGGGACAAGCTCCTACAATGAGCAGTTCTTC CASVAGTSSYNEQFF
- TRBJ1-1 - TRBV25-1 TGTGCCAGCAGTGTCCCGGGACAAGCTACTGAAGCTTTCTTT CASSVPGQATEAFF
few TRBJ2-1 - TRBV7-9 TGTGCCAGCAGCTTAGAGGGGGGGCGGTACAATGAGCAGTTCTTC CASSLEGGRYNEQFF
- TRBJ2-7 TRBD1 TRBV10-3 TGTGCCATCAGGAGGGACAGGGGTGGCGAGCAGTACTTC CAIRRDRGGEQYF
- TRBJ2-1 TRBD2 TRBV9 TGTGCCAGCAGCGTAGGTTCTTCACTAGCGGCATACAATGAGCAGTTCTTC CASSVGSSLAAYNEQFF
- TRBJ1-2 TRBD1 TRBV5-1 TGCGCCAGCAGCTTGGATCGCAGGGGGAGCGGCTACACCTTC CASSLDRRGSGYTF
- TRBJ2-6 - TRBV2 TGTGCCAGTTGCGGGGACAGCTCTGGGGCCAACGTCCTGACTTTC CASCGDSSGANVLTF
- TRBJ2-7 - TRBV6-1 TGTGCCAGCAGCCTCGGGATTTACTACGAGCAGTACTTC CASSLGIYYEQYF
- TRBJ1-1 TRBD1 TRBV18 TGTGCCAGCTCACTGTTTACAGGGGAGATGAACACTGAAGCTTTCTTT CASSLFTGEMNTEAFF
- TRBJ1-2 - TRBV5-1 TGCGCCAGCAGCTTGGGGTTGGCGGGGAGTGGCTACACCTTC CASSLGLAGSGYTF
- TRBJ1-1 - TRBV19 TGTGCCAGTATCTCAGACAGAGTGAACACTGAAGCTTTCTTT CASISDRVNTEAFF
- TRBJ2-7 - TRBV7-8 TGTGCCAGCAGCTTTGGGCAGCCGGGGGAGCAGTACTTC CASSFGQPGEQYF
once TRBJ1-2 - TRBV11-1 TGTGCCAGCAGCCCCCGCGCTACCCCTAACTATGGCTACACCTTC CASSPRATPNYGYTF
- TRBJ1-1 - TRBV27 TGTGCCAGCAGTTTTAACGGTTTGAACACTGAAGCTTTCTTT CASSFNGLNTEAFF
few TRBJ2-7 - TRBV15 TGTGCCACCAGCAGAGATTTGGAGGGATACGAGCAGTACTTC CATSRDLEGYEQYF
- TRBJ2-2 - TRBV11-3 TGTGCCAGCAGCTTTACCAGCACCGGGGAGCTGTTTTTT CASSFTSTGELFF
many TRBJ2-3 TRBD2 TRBV6-6 TGTGCCAGCAGTTTAGCGGGGAGCACAGATACGCAGTATTTT CASSLAGSTDTQYF